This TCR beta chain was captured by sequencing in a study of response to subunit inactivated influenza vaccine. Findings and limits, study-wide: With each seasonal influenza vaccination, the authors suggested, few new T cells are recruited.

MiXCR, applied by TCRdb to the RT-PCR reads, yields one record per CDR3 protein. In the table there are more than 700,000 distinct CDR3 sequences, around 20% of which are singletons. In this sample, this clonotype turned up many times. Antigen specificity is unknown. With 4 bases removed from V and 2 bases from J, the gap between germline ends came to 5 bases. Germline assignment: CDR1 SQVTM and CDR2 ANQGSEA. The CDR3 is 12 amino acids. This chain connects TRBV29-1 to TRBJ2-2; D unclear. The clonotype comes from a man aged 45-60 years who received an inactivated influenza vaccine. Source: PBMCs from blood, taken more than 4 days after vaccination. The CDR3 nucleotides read TGCAGCGTTGTAGATAACACCGGGGAGCTGTTTTTT. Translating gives CSVVDNTGELFF.